This TCR beta chain was identified during a study of early T cells in non-severe SARS-CoV-2 infection. Unique molecular identifiers tagged individual cDNA molecules. MiXCR was run by TCRdb on the 5' RACE reads, yielding one entry per CDR3 protein. The data hold 70,000 to 95,000 distinct CDR3 sequences, with 11% to 15% observed a single time. The CDR3 runs 13 residues. The ends lost 7 bases at V and 4 bases at J; junction bases unmatched: 8. CDR1 and CDR2 from the germline V gene are SQVTM and ANQGSEA. This TCR was recovered from an adult who was a healthcare worker with PCR-confirmed SARS-CoV-2 infection or an uninfected control (not recorded which). The V call is TRBV29-1, the J call TRBJ1-1, with 8 bases aligning to TRBD1. The sequencing input was whole blood. The chain's CDR3 is CSARQGSGTEAFF. In DNA form, the CDR3 reads TGCAGCGCCCGACAGGGGTCTGGCACTGAAGCTTTCTTT. The full variable domain, its missing parts supplied by reference TRBV29-1 and TRBJ1-1, is SAVISQKPSRDICQRGTSLTIQCQVDSQVTMMFWYRQQPGQSLTLIATANQGSEATYESGFVIDKFPISRPNLTFSTLTVSNMSPEDSSIYLCSARQGSGTEAFFGQGTRLTVV.